This entry is about one T cell receptor beta chain. This entry belongs to a study of shared clonotypes between healthy human individuals. Study in general: The cohort comprised two women and a few men. Their ages spanned 18 to 49 years. Each donor's CD8 memory used one plate, CD8 naive two, each CD4 subset three.

Splitting of CD4+ cells produced CD45RA+ naive and CD45RA-negative memory subsets. The CDR3 runs to 15 residues. CDR1 is SGHKS and CDR2 is YYEKEE in the germline V gene (reference sequence). V was cut by 0 bases and J by 1 base, with 5 bases left in between. Each PCR replicate from the sorted subsets contained about 200 ng DNA, which is about 30,000 T cell genomes. Repertoires were generated with immunoSEQ multiplex PCR, while TCRdb's copy carries only in-frame clones and drops some. Seen here are approximately 1.5 million clones, just under 99% observed once, and the top ten hold about 0.34%. The chain uses TRBV5-5 and TRBJ2-6; D is unclear. The sequence was collected from a young man in good health. What was sequenced was naive CD4+ T cells sorted from blood. Subset reported: CD45RA+ positively selected. The CDR3 reads CASSLEGSGANVLTF. In DNA form, the CDR3 reads TGTGCCAGCAGCTTGGAAGGATCTGGGGCCAACGTCCTGACTTTC.